Each of the 17 T cell receptor beta chains below was sequenced from the same sample in a study of CD8+ T cells in alopecia areata. Treatment indicated: oral pan-JAK inhibitor, 5-10 mg twice daily. Reverse transcribed after extraction, RNA yielded cDNA as the sequencing template. Some clones are missing from TCRdb's copy, which holds only in-frame ones; the method was immunoSEQ multiplex PCR. This table has about 90,000 clones, about 44% appearing once. The sequenced sample was CD8+ T cells sorted from blood, obtained at week 24, from a patient treated with tofacitinib. These receptors were obtained from a human donor with alopecia areata.

CDR3 loop: CASSGLAGAGEQYF. The CDR3 DNA reads as TGTGCCAGTTCGGGACTAGCGGGAGCTGGAGAGCAGTACTTC. The rearrangement links TRBV19 to TRBJ2-7; the match to TRBD2 covers 14 bases. The germline V gene encodes CDR1 LNHDA and CDR2 SQIVND (reference sequence). V was clipped by 8 bases and J by 7 bases; unmatched bases: 7. The CDR3 totals 14 residues.

J is TRBJ2-7 and V is TRBV27, with TRBD2 matching over 12 bases. Trimming removed 5 bases from V and 7 bases from J; junction bases left unmatched: 12. The length of the CDR3 is 16 residues. CDR1 and CDR2 (germline): MNHEY, SMNVEV (reference sequence). The CDR3 is CASSPLGLAGHQEQYF. As DNA, the CDR3 is TGTGCCAGCAGTCCCCTGGGACTAGCGGGCCACCAGGAGCAGTACTTC.

The chain uses TRBV30 and TRBJ2-5, with TRBD2 matching 9 bases. V shed 0 bases, J shed 0 bases, and the junction held 8 bases outside the gene matches. Per the germline V gene, CDR1 is GTSNPN and CDR2 is SVGIG (reference sequence). This CDR3 region has 17 residues. The CDR3 region is CAWSVRLAGQYQETQYF. For the CDR3, the DNA is TGTGCCTGGAGTGTACGGCTAGCGGGGCAGTACCAAGAGACCCAGTACTTC.

V is TRBV7-9 and J is TRBJ2-1; D may correspond to TRBD1 or TRBD2 (5 bases each). The germline CDR1 and CDR2 sequences are SEHNR and FQNEAQ (reference sequence). This CDR3 has 15 amino acids. V lost 4 bases to trimming and J lost 7 bases, with 17 bases between them. The CDR3 region is CASSSTTGLSNEQFF. The CDR3 DNA reads as TGTGCCAGCAGCTCGACCACAGGACTTTCGAATGAGCAGTTCTTC.

This clone was counted between two and nine times. DNA for the CDR3: TGTGCCAGCAGCAGGGGCAGGAAAGATCAGCCCCAGCATTTT. As protein: CASSRGRKDQPQHF. V is TRBV21-1 and J is TRBJ1-5; TRBD1, the table's D call, lacks a check against the DNA. TRBV21-1 is flagged as a pseudogene. This CDR3 has 14 residues.

Only a few counts were recorded for this clone. CDR3 region: CASSRGQGAEQYF. CDR3 coding DNA: TGCGCCAGCAGCCGGGGACAGGGTGCCGAGCAGTACTTC. V and J are TRBV4-1 and TRBJ2-7, with 9 bases aligning to TRBD1. Trimming cost V 4 bases and J 6 bases; bases outside gene matches: 4. This CDR3 has 13 residues. CDR1 and CDR2 from the germline V gene are MGHRA and YSYEKL.

The chain joins TRBV27 to TRBJ1-1, with unresolved D. The germline CDR1 and CDR2 sequences are MNHEY and SMNVEV (reference sequence). The CDR3 spans 13 residues. Trimming took off 4 bases at V and 6 bases at J, with 12 bases between the two ends. The CDR3 nucleotides are TGTGCCAGCAGTTGGAACGCTTGGGCTGAAGCTTTCTTT. It yields the protein CASSWNAWAEAFF.

Only one count was recorded for this clone. V and J are TRBV30 and TRBJ1-5; 8 bases fit TRBD1. Germline V gene data show CDR1 as GTSNPN and CDR2 as SVGIG (reference sequence). V lost 8 bases, J lost 2 bases, and 5 bases stayed unmatched. The CDR3 length is 13 residues. CDR3 sequence: CALEGQGNQPQHF. DNA of the CDR3: TGTGCCCTTGAGGGACAGGGCAATCAGCCCCAGCATTTT.

The chain has TRBV29-1 and TRBJ2-1; TRBD1 matches 8 bases. The CDR3 consists of 13 residues. Germline CDR1 and CDR2: SQVTM and ANQGSEA. V shed 7 bases and J 12 bases; nucleotides not matched to a gene: 14. CDR3 sequence (DNA): TGCAGCGCCTGGGGGACAGGAGCCCCGGGGCAGTTCTTC. It yields the protein CSAWGTGAPGQFF.

The sample holds a few counts of this clone. This chain joins TRBV2 and TRBJ2-5, with 7 bases matching TRBD1. The trim removed 5 bases at V and 5 bases at J, leaving 8 bases unmatched. This CDR3 comprises 14 residues. Germline V gene sequence: CDR1 SNHLY, CDR2 FYNNEI. The CDR3 loop is CASSTNRGRETQYF. In DNA, the CDR3 is TGTGCCAGCAGTACAAACAGGGGACGGGAGACCCAGTACTTC.

This clone has only a few counts. The gene calls are TRBV7-2 and TRBJ2-5; 8 nucleotides agree with TRBD2. The junction had 8 bases not matched to a gene; V was cut back by 3 bases and J by 5 bases. This CDR3 comprises 15 residues. CDR1 and CDR2 from the germline V gene are SGHTA and FQGNSA. Written as DNA, the CDR3 is TGTGCCAGCAGCTTTAGCGGGGTTTTTGAGGAGACCCAGTACTTC. Amino acid sequence: CASSFSGVFEETQYF.

This clone appeared a single time. V gene TRBV27 combines with J gene TRBJ2-3; D gene uncertain. Germline CDR1 and CDR2: MNHEY and SMNVEV (reference sequence). The V gene lost 6 bases and the J gene lost 6 bases, with 19 bases spanning the gap. The CDR3 runs to 15 residues. The CDR3 sequence: CASSFGPAPVDTQYF. CDR3 nucleotide sequence: TGTGCCAGCAGCTTCGGCCCGGCCCCGGTCGATACGCAGTATTTT.

The chain combines TRBV10-3 with TRBJ1-2; weak D call: TRBD1 (6 bases). Germline-derived CDR1 and CDR2 are ENHRY and SYGVKD. The CDR3 is 15 residues long. Trimming cost V 2 bases and J 6 bases, with 16 bases left between them. The CDR3 DNA reads as TGTGCCATCAGTGAGCCCGATATTACAGGGAATGGCTACACCTTC. Residues: CAISEPDITGNGYTF.

This clone was seen a handful of times. The CDR3 DNA sequence: TGCGCCAGCAGCTCATACCCCAGGGGAGAGACCCAGTACTTC. Its protein is CASSSYPRGETQYF. The rearrangement links TRBV4-1 to TRBJ2-5; weak D call: TRBD1 (6 bases). The CDR3 spans 14 residues. Trimming stripped 5 bases from V and 4 bases from J, with 14 bases between. CDR1 MGHRA and CDR2 YSYEKL come from the germline V gene.

This chain joins TRBV29-1 and TRBJ2-7; D is ambiguous. This CDR3 spans 10 amino acids. Germline values: CDR1 SQVTM, CDR2 ANQGSEA. V lost 6 bases, J lost 4 bases, and 7 bases lay in between. CDR3 sequence (DNA): TGCAGCGTCGTAATTTACGAGCAGTACTTC. Protein sequence: CSVVIYEQYF.

The genes are TRBV5-6 and TRBJ2-5, with unresolved D. Per the germline V gene, CDR1 is SGHDT and CDR2 is YYEEEE. The CDR3 totals 14 residues. V was trimmed by 0 bases and J by 1 base, leaving 7 bases between them. CDR3 DNA: TGTGCCAGCAGCTTGGGGAACATCCAAGAGACCCAGTACTTC. This translates into CASSLGNIQETQYF.

This clone was seen only a few times. V usage is TRBV2 and J usage is TRBJ2-7; D remains unclear. The CDR3 covers 13 residues. Trimming removed 1 base at V and 7 bases at J, with 11 bases between. Germline assignment: CDR1 SNHLY and CDR2 FYNNEI. CDR3 DNA sequence: TGTGCCAGCAGTGAAGGGGTGGCCTGGGAGCAGTACTTC. Translated, it gives CASSEGVAWEQYF.